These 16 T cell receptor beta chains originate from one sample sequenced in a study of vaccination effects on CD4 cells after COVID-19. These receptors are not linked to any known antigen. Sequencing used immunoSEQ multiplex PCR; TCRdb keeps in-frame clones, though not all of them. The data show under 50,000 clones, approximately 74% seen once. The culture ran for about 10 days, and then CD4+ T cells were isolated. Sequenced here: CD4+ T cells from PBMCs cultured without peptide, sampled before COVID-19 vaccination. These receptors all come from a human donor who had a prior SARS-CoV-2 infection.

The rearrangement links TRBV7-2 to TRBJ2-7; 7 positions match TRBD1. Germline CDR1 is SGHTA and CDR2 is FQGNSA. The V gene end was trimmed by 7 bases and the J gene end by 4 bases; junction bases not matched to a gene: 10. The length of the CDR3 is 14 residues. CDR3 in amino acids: CASTPGPGGYEQYF. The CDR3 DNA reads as TGTGCCAGCACCCCGGGGCCAGGGGGATACGAGCAGTACTTC.

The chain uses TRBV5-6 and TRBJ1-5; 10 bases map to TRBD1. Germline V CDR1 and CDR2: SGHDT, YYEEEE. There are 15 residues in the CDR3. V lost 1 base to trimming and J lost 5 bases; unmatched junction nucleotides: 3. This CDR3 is CASSLWGQGHQPQHF. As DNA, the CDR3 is TGTGCCAGCAGCTTGTGGGGACAGGGGCATCAGCCCCAGCATTTT. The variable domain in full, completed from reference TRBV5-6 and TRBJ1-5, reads DAGVTQSPTHLIKTRGQQVTLRCSPKSGHDTVSWYQQALGQGPQFIFQYYEEEERQRGNFPDRFSGHQFPNYSSELNVNALLLGDSALYLCASSLWGQGHQPQHFGDGTRLSIL.

As DNA, the CDR3 is TGCGCCAGCAGCTCTAGCGGGAGGGGTTACAATGAGCAGTTCTTC. Translating it yields CASSSSGRGYNEQFF. The J gene is TRBJ2-1, the V gene TRBV5-1; 12 bases match TRBD2. V lost 3 bases to trimming and J lost 4 bases; unmatched junction nucleotides: 2. This CDR3 is built from 15 residues. The germline CDR1 and CDR2 sequences are SGHRS and YFSETQ.

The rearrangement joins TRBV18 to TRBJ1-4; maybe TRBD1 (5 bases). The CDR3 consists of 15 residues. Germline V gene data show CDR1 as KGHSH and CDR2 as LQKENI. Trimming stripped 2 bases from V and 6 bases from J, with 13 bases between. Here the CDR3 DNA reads TGTGCCAGCTCACCAGTGGGGCAGCGCTATGAAAAACTGTTTTTT. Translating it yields CASSPVGQRYEKLFF.

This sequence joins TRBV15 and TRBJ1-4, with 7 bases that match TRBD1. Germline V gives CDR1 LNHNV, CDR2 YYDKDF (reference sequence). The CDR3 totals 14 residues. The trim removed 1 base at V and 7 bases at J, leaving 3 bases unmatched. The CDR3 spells CATSRGTGVEKLFF. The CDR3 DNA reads TGTGCCACCAGCAGAGGTACAGGGGTTGAAAAACTGTTTTTT.

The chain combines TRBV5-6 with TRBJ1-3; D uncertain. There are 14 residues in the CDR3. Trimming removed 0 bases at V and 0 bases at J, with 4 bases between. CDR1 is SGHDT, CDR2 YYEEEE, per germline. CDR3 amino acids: CASSLDISGNTIYF. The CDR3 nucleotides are TGTGCCAGCAGCTTGGATATCTCTGGAAACACCATATATTTT.

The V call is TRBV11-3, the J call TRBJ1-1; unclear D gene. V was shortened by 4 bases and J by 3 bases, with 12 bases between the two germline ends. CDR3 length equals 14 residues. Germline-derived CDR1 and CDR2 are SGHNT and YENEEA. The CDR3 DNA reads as TGTGCCAGCAGCTCGGACGGTGGCCACACTGAAGCTTTCTTT. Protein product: CASSSDGGHTEAFF. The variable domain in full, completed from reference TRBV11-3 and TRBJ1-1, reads EAGVVQSPRYKIIEKKQPVAFWCNPISGHNTLYWYLQNLGQGPELLIRYENEEAVDDSQLPKDRFSAERLKGVDSTLKIQPAELGDSAVYLCASSSDGGHTEAFFGQGTRLTVV.

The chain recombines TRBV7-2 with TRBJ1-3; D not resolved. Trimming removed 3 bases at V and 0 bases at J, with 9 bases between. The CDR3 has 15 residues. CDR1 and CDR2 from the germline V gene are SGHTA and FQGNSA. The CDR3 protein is CASSFRESSGNTIYF. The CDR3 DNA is TGTGCCAGCAGCTTCAGAGAGAGCTCTGGAAACACCATATATTTT.

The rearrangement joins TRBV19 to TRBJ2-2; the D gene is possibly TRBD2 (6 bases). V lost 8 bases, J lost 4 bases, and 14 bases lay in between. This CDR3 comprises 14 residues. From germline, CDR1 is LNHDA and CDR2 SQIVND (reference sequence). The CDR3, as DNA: TGTGCCAGTCGCGACGGGGGAGGCACCGGGGAGCTGTTTTTT. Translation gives CASRDGGGTGELFF.

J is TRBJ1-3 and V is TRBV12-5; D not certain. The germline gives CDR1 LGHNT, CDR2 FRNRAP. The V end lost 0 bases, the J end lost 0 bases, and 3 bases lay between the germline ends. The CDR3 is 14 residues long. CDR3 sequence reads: CASGLVNSGNTIYF. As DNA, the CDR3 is TGTGCTAGTGGTTTGGTAAACTCTGGAAACACCATATATTTT.

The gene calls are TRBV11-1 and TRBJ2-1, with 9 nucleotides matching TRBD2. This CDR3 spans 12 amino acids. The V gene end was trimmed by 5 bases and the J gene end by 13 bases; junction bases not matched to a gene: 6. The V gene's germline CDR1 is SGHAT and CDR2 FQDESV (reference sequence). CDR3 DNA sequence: TGTGCCAGCAGCCCAGGACTAGCGCACCAGTTCTTC. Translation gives CASSPGLAHQFF.

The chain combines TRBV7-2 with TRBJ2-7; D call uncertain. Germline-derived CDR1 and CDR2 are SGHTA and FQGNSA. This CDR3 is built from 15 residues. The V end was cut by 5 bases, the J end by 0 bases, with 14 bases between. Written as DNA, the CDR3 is TGTGCCAGCAGCCAGACGGTTCTTTACTCCTACGAGCAGTACTTC. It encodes CASSQTVLYSYEQYF.

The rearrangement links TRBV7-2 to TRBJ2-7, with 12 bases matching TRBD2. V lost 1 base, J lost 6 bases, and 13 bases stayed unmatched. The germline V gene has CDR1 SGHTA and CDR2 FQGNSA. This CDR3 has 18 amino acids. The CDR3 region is CASSLGPRLAGGPSEQYF. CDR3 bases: TGTGCCAGCAGCTTAGGTCCCCGGCTAGCGGGAGGGCCGTCCGAGCAGTACTTC.

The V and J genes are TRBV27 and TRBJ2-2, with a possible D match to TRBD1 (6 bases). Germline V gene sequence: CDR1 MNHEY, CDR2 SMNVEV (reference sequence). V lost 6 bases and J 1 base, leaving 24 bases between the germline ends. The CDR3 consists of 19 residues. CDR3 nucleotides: TGTGCCAGCAGACCTAAGGGCCTATGGGGGCTTCAGAACACCGGGGAGCTGTTTTTT. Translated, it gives CASRPKGLWGLQNTGELFF.

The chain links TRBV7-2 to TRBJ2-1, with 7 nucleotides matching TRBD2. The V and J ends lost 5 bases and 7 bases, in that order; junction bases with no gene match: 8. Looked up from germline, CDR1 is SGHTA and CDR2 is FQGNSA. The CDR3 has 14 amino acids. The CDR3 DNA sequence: TGTGCCAGCAGCCCCCGGACTAGATTTAATGAGCAGTTCTTC. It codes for CASSPRTRFNEQFF. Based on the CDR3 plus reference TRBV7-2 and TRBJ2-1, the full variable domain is GAGVSQSPSNKVTEKGKDVELRCDPISGHTALYWYRQSLGQGLEFLIYFQGNSAPDKSGLPSDRFSAERTGGSVSTLTIQRTQQEDSAVYLCASSPRTRFNEQFFGPGTRLTVL.

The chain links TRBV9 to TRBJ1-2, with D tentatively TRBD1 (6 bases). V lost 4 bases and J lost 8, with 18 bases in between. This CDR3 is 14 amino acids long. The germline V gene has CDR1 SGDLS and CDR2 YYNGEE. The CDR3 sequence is CASSSTLGGGGYTF. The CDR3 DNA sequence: TGTGCCAGCAGCTCAACGCTAGGGGGTGGCGGCTACACCTTC.